Following are 2 T cell receptor beta chains from one sample sequenced in a study of CD8+ T cells in alopecia areata. Sequencing relied on a cDNA template that was reverse transcribed from extracted RNA. Profiling relied on immunoSEQ multiplex PCR, and the TCRdb table lists in-frame clones only, not all of them. Among around 160,000 clones listed, 80% to 90% were seen once. The sample consisted of CD8+ T cells sorted from blood, taken at week 0. The receptors shown here come from a human donor with alopecia areata.

The genes are TRBV27 and TRBJ2-7; the D is unclear. Germline assignment: CDR1 MNHEY and CDR2 SMNVEV (reference sequence). The CDR3 contains 14 residues. Trimming removed 0 bases from V and 5 bases from J, with 11 bases in between. The CDR3 protein is CASSLSADFDEQYF. CDR3 sequence (DNA): TGTGCCAGCAGTTTATCGGCTGACTTTGACGAGCAGTACTTC.

The gene calls are TRBV2 and TRBJ2-7, with D possibly TRBD1 on 6 matching bases. The ends were cut back, 6 bases at V and 3 bases at J, with 9 bases in the middle. Germline CDR1 and CDR2: SNHLY and FYNNEI. This CDR3 is 12 amino acids long. In DNA, the CDR3 is TGTGCCAGCAGGGGGGACAACTACGAGCAGTACTTC. Its translation is CASRGDNYEQYF.